This record looks at one T cell receptor (beta chain) sequence and its context. Its cognate antigen is unknown. CDR3 length: 14 residues. Trimming removed 4 bases from V and 2 bases from J, with 12 bases in between. Germline V gives CDR1 SGHAT, CDR2 FQNNGV. The sample belongs to a study of cytomegalovirus exposure and HLA in healthy donors. Overall study context: Across around 400 genotyped donors, about 86% landed in the Caucasian-associated ancestry cluster.

PCR was performed using 60 Vbeta and 13 Jbeta primers. Produced via immunoSEQ multiplex PCR; TCRdb's table is partial and in-frame only. The table records 100,000 to 150,000 clones, 60% to 80% of them present only once. The study's findings and limits: Rare sequences made up most TCRs, while some public TCRs were found in many donors. The study reported that TCR beta sequences accurately predicted HLA-A and HLA-B alleles in most subjects. V segments that were indistinguishable, TRBV6-2 and TRBV6-3 among them, were omitted from analysis.

The receptor was derived from a female donor in good health and CMV-seronegative. Source material: PBMCs. The chain has TRBV11-2 and TRBJ2-7; maybe TRBD2 (6 bases). CDR3 nucleotide sequence: TGTGCCAGCAGCTCCGCCAGGAGGGCCTACGAGCAGTACTTC. Translated: CASSSARRAYEQYF. Supplemented by reference TRBV11-2 and TRBJ2-7, the full variable domain reads EAGVAQSPRYKIIEKRQSVAFWCNPISGHATLYWYQQILGQGPKLLIQFQNNGVVDDSQLPKDRFSAERLKGVDSTLKIQPAKLEDSAVYLCASSSARRAYEQYFGPGTRLTVT.